This TCR beta chain was sequenced in a study of neoadjuvant nivolumab and ipilimumab in lung cancer. Data came from immunoSEQ multiplex PCR; TCRdb stores just in-frame clones and leaves some out. Of around 4,600 clones listed, 81% are singletons. V lost 6 bases and J lost 14; bases outside the gene matches: 18. In germline, CDR1 is LGHNT, CDR2 FRNRAP. The CDR3 is 15 residues long. The gene calls are TRBV12-5 and TRBJ1-2; 10 nucleotides agree with TRBD1. This TCR was sampled from an adult with non-small cell lung cancer. Some clones in this sample may be carry-over from other donors' samples. Sample: normal lung tissue adjacent to the tumor, taken after neoadjuvant nivolumab, alone or with ipilimumab, at or shortly before surgery. CDR3 nucleotides: TGTGCTAGTGGCCCGGGGGCTGGGACAGGGGCCAGGGGAACCTTC. It is translated as CASGPGAGTGARGTF.